Detailed here is one T cell receptor (beta chain). The sample comes from a study of blood T cell repertoires in COVID-19. The germline V and J ends were trimmed by 3 bases and 9 bases, with 14 bases remaining between them. This CDR3 contains 13 residues. The germline CDR1 and CDR2 sequences are KGHSH and LQKENI. Under the authors' procedure: It was from reference gene primer amplification that nucleated cell counts were estimated. TCRdb's copy holds only in-frame clones and misses some; the assay was immunoSEQ multiplex PCR. The DNA gave D and trimming, while V, J and clone size come from that table. The table has some 15,000 clones, approximately 88% seen once.

The source material was peripheral blood. The receptor was isolated from a human donor in a cohort sampled during active COVID-19. The gene calls are TRBV18 and TRBJ2-5, with a possible D match to TRBD1 (7 bases). The CDR3 DNA reads as TGTGCCAGCTCACCTCACACAGGGGAGGCCCAGTACTTC. Encoded protein: CASSPHTGEAQYF.